The rows below give T cell receptor beta chains drawn from one sample of a study of cytomegalovirus exposure and HLA in healthy donors. TCRdb keeps only in-frame clones here, not all; method: immunoSEQ multiplex PCR. The sample yields some 120,000 clones, 65% to 90% seen once. The source material was PBMCs. These TCRs come from a woman aged 18-29 years in good health and CMV-seropositive. The CDR3 runs from the conserved cysteine through the conserved F or W. D genes are given only for firm matches. The size of a clone is reported for some rows only, either as once, few or many, or as a class for expanded clones.

D: -; size: -; V: TRBV27; J: TRBJ2-7; CDR3: CASSLSAGLYEQYF; DNA: TGTGCCAGCAGTTTATCTGCAGGACTCTACGAGCAGTACTTC
D: -; size: -; V: TRBV5-4; J: TRBJ1-2; CDR3: CASTLGGHYGYTF; DNA: TGTGCCAGCACCCTCGGGGGGCACTATGGCTACACCTTC
D: -; size: once; V: TRBV9; J: TRBJ1-1; CDR3: CASSAVKGTGFLDTEAFF; DNA: TGTGCCAGCAGCGCAGTAAAAGGCACGGGGTTTTTGGACACTGAAGCTTTCTTT
D: TRBD2; size: -; V: TRBV11-2; J: TRBJ2-7; CDR3: CASSLGSGGWSYEQYF; DNA: TGTGCCAGCAGCTTAGGTAGCGGGGGCTGGTCCTACGAGCAGTACTTC
D: -; size: -; V: TRBV10-3; J: TRBJ2-3; CDR3: CAISESADTQYF; DNA: TGTGCCATCAGTGAATCGGCAGATACGCAGTATTTT
D: TRBD2; size: -; V: TRBV4-1; J: TRBJ2-5; CDR3: CASSQAPSGEETQYF; DNA: TGCGCCAGCAGCCAAGCCCCTAGCGGGGAAGAGACCCAGTACTTC
D: TRBD1; size: -; V: TRBV6-5; J: TRBJ1-5; CDR3: CASRPTGVANQPQHF; DNA: TGTGCCAGCAGACCCACAGGGGTTGCCAATCAGCCCCAGCATTTT
D: -; size: -; V: TRBV4-1; J: TRBJ1-1; CDR3: CASSQAPDSNTEAFF; DNA: TGCGCCAGCAGCCAAGCCCCGGACAGTAACACTGAAGCTTTCTTT
D: -; size: -; V: TRBV11-2; J: TRBJ2-7; CDR3: CASSLMQYEQYF; DNA: TGTGCCAGCAGCTTGATGCAGTACGAGCAGTACTTC
D: -; size: -; V: TRBV14; J: TRBJ1-1; CDR3: CASSLQGNTEAFF; DNA: TGTGCCAGCAGCCTACAGGGTAACACTGAAGCTTTCTTT
D: -; size: -; V: TRBV4-2; J: TRBJ2-7; CDR3: CASSQAVLQGYEQYF; DNA: TGTGCCAGCAGCCAAGCCGTACTACAGGGTTACGAGCAGTACTTC
D: TRBD1; size: -; V: TRBV9; J: TRBJ1-2; CDR3: CASRDPRQGAGYGYTF; DNA: TGTGCCAGCAGGGATCCAAGACAGGGGGCTGGATATGGCTACACCTTC
D: -; size: -; V: TRBV6-6; J: TRBJ1-2; CDR3: CASSYSSVGGYTF; DNA: TGTGCCAGCAGTTACTCGTCAGTTGGTGGCTACACCTTC
D: TRBD2; size: -; V: TRBV11-2; J: TRBJ2-7; CDR3: CASSLAGGPAYEQYF; DNA: TGTGCCAGCAGCTTGGCGGGGGGTCCGGCCTACGAGCAGTACTTC
D: TRBD1; size: -; V: TRBV4-1; J: TRBJ1-2; CDR3: CASSWSRTGENYGYTF; DNA: TGCGCCAGCAGTTGGTCCAGGACAGGGGAAAACTATGGCTACACCTTC
D: TRBD1; size: -; V: TRBV27; J: TRBJ2-7; CDR3: CASSPRTGPGGEQYF; DNA: TGTGCCAGCAGTCCAAGGACAGGGCCAGGGGGGGAGCAGTACTTC
D: -; size: -; V: TRBV5-1; J: TRBJ1-1; CDR3: CASSTGVLRDAEAFF; DNA: TGCGCCAGCAGTACCGGGGTCCTAAGGGATGCTGAAGCTTTCTTT
D: TRBD2; size: few; V: TRBV29-1; J: TRBJ2-2; CDR3: CSVDLAGGAGELFF; DNA: TGCAGCGTTGACCTAGCGGGGGGGGCCGGGGAGCTGTTTTTT
D: TRBD1; size: once; V: TRBV9; J: TRBJ2-7; CDR3: CASSGPGTGGLYEQYF; DNA: TGTGCCAGCAGCGGCCCCGGGACAGGGGGTTTGTACGAGCAGTACTTC
D: -; size: -; V: TRBV19; J: TRBJ2-1; CDR3: CASSRGAGAYNEQFF; DNA: TGTGCCAGTAGTCGGGGGGCAGGGGCTTACAATGAGCAGTTCTTC
D: -; size: -; V: TRBV6-5; J: TRBJ1-1; CDR3: CASSLLAVNTEAFF; DNA: TGTGCCAGCAGTTTACTAGCGGTGAACACTGAAGCTTTCTTT
D: -; size: once; V: TRBV19; J: TRBJ2-7; CDR3: CASRPGTGISYEQYF; DNA: TGTGCCAGCCGGCCCGGGACTGGGATTTCCTACGAGCAGTACTTC
D: TRBD2; size: -; V: TRBV2; J: TRBJ2-1; CDR3: CASDPDSGGAYEQFF; DNA: TGTGCCAGCGACCCCGACAGCGGGGGGGCATATGAGCAGTTCTTC
D: -; size: -; V: TRBV10-3; J: TRBJ1-6; CDR3: CAITEGVESPLHF; DNA: TGTGCCATCACGGAAGGGGTAGAGTCACCCCTCCACTTT